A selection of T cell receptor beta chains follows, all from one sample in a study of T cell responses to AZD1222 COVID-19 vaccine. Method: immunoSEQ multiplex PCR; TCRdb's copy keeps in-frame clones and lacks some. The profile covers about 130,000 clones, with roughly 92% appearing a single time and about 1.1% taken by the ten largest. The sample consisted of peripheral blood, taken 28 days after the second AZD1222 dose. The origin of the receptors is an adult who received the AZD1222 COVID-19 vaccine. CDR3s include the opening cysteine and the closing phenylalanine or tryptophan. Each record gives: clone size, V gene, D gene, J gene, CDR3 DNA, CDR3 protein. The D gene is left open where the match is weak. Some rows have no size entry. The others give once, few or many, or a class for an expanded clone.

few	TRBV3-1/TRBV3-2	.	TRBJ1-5	TGTGCCAGCAGCCGGATGGGGGCTAGCAATCAGCCCCAGCATTTT	CASSRMGASNQPQHF
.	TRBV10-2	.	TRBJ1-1	TGCGCCAGCTCCTCCGGCAGGGCCCTCGAGGGTGAAGCTTTCTTT	CASSSGRALEGEAFF
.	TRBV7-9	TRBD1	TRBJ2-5	TGTGCCAGCAGCCCCAGGGGGCCAGAGACCCAGTACTTC	CASSPRGPETQYF
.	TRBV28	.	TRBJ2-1	TGTGCCAGCAGTTCGGTGGGTTTCTCCTACAATGAGCAGTTCTTC	CASSSVGFSYNEQFF
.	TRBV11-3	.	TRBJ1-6	TGTGCCAGCAGCTTAGATCGGAGCGAACCCCTCCACTTT	CASSLDRSEPLHF
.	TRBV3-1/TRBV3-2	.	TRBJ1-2	TGTGCCAGCAGCCAAGACCCCACAAATTATGGCTACACCTTC	CASSQDPTNYGYTF
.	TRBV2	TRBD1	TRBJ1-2	TGTGCCAGCAGTGCCCCACAGGACAGGGACTATGGCTACACCTTC	CASSAPQDRDYGYTF
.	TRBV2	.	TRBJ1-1	TGTGCCAGCAGGAGGTTCCGGGACGGAGACACTGAAGCTTTCTTT	CASRRFRDGDTEAFF
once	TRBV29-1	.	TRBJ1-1	TGCAGCGCATCAATCGGGAATCGGGGAACTGAAGCTTTCTTT	CSASIGNRGTEAFF
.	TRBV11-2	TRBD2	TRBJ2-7	TGTGCCAGCACCAACCCAGCGGGGCGGGGGTACGAGCAGTACTTC	CASTNPAGRGYEQYF
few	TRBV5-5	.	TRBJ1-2	TGTGCCAGCAGCTTCCGGGACGCTAACTATGGCTACACCTTC	CASSFRDANYGYTF
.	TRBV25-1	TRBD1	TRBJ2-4	TGTGCCAGCAGTGAATGGGACAGGGGGACGGACATTCAGTACTTC	CASSEWDRGTDIQYF
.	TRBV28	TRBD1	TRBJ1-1	TGTGCCAGCAGTTTAGTCTCAGGGGGAAGAATGAACACTGAAGCTTTCTTT	CASSLVSGGRMNTEAFF
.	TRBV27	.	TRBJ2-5	TGTGCCAGCAGGGGACGGGATCAAGAGACCCAGTACTTC	CASRGRDQETQYF
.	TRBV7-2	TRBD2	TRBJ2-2	TGTGCCAGCAGCTCTGGACTAGTGGCCGGGGAGCTGTTTTTT	CASSSGLVAGELFF
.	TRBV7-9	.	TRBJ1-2	TGTGCCAGCAGCGTATCTGGCCAAGCTAACTATGGCTACACCTTC	CASSVSGQANYGYTF
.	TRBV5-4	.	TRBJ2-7	TGTGCCAGCAGCAGGGAGGACTACGAGCAGTACTTC	CASSREDYEQYF
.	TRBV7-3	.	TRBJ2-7	TGTGCCAGCAGCCCATGGGCGGGACCCTCCTACGAGCAGTACTTC	CASSPWAGPSYEQYF
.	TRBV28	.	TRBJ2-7	TGTGCCAGCAGCCTCACTACGCCCAGCGTCGGAGAGCAGTACTTC	CASSLTTPSVGEQYF
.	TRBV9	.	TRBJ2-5	TGTGCCAGCAGCGTAGAGGCTGGATTCGGAGAGACCCAGTACTTC	CASSVEAGFGETQYF
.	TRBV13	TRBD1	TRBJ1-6	TGTGCCAGCAACCTTCAGGTGACAGGGGGCGTTTCACCCCTCCACTTT	CASNLQVTGGVSPLHF
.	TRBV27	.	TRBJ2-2	TGTGCCAGCAGTTTTCGAGAGGGGGACACCGGGGAGCTGTTTTTT	CASSFREGDTGELFF
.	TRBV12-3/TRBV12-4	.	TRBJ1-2	TGTGCCAGCAGCTACAGCGTTAACTATGGCTACACCTTC	CASSYSVNYGYTF
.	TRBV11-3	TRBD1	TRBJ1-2	TGTGCCAGCAGCTTTACAGGGGGAAACTATGGCTACACCTTC	CASSFTGGNYGYTF
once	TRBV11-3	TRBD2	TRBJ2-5	TGTGCCAGCAGCCTGGGTAGCGGGAGTGAGACCCAGTACTTC	CASSLGSGSETQYF
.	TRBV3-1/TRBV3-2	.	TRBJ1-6	TGTGCCAGTTCAGCGGGTAATTCACCCCTCCACTTT	CASSAGNSPLHF
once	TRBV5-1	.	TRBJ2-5	TGCGCCAGCAGCTTACCAGAAGAGACCCAGTACTTC	CASSLPEETQYF
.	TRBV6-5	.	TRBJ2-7	TGTGCCAGCAGTACGGGGTACGAGCAGTACTTC	CASSTGYEQYF
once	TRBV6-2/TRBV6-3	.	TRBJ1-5	TGTGCCAGCAGTTACCCCCCACCGAGAAGCAATCAGCCCCAGCATTTT	CASSYPPPRSNQPQHF
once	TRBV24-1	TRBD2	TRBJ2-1	TGTGCCACCAGTGAGTGGGGGACTAGCAGGGGGGATGAGCAGTTCTTC	CATSEWGTSRGDEQFF
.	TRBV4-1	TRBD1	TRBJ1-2	TGCGCCAGCAGCCAAGAGAGGGACAGAAACATTATGGGCTACACCTTC	CASSQERDRNIMGYTF
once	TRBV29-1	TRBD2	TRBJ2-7	TGCAGCGCCGCAAGCGGACTAGCCGAGCTTGAAGGTAGGTGCGAGCAGTACTTC	CSAASGLAELEGRCEQYF
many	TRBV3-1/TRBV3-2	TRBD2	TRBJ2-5	TGTGCCAGCAGCCTAAGAACTAGCGGACAAGAGACCCAGTACTTC	CASSLRTSGQETQYF
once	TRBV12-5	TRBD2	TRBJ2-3	TGTGCTAGTGGTGACCCCGGGGGAGGGCAGGCAGATACGCAGTATTTT	CASGDPGGGQADTQYF
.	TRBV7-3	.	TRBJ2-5	TGTGCCAGCAGCTTAGCGCGACAGGAGACCCAGTACTTC	CASSLARQETQYF
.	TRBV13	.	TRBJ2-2	TGTGCCACTCCAAGGGAGGGGGCCCTTGGCACCGGGGAGCTGTTTTTT	CATPREGALGTGELFF
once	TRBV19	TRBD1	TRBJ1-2	TGTGCCAGGCCACAGGGGATCGGCTATGGCTACACCTTC	CARPQGIGYGYTF
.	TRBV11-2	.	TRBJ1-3	TGTGCCAGCAGCTTAGAAGGGTACTCTGGAAACACCATATATTTT	CASSLEGYSGNTIYF
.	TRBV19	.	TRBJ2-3	TGTGCCAGTAGTCAAACGTCGGTGACATTCACAGATACGCAGTATTTT	CASSQTSVTFTDTQYF
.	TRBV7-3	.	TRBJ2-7	TGTGCCAGCAGCCAACCGGAGGGCTCCTACGAGCAGTACTTC	CASSQPEGSYEQYF
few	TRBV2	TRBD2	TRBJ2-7	TGTGCCAGCAGCCCCCCTTATGTGGCTAGCGGGGGCTACGAGCAGTACTTC	CASSPPYVASGGYEQYF
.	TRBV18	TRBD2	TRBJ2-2	TGTGCCAGCTCACCACGGAGCGGGAGGGCCGCCACCGGGGAGCTGTTTTTT	CASSPRSGRAATGELFF
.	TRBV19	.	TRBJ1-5	TGTGCCAGTAGTATAGGACTCGGACAGAGCAATCAGCCCCAGCATTTT	CASSIGLGQSNQPQHF
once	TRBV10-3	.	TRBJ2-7	TGTGCCATCAGTGAGACCGGGACAATCTCCTACGAGCAGTACTTC	CAISETGTISYEQYF
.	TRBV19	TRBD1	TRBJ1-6	TGTGCCAGTAGGACAGGGGGCGCAGGATTCTCACCCCTCCACTTT	CASRTGGAGFSPLHF
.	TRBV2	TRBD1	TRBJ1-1	TGTGCCAGCAGTGAATCAGGGACAGGGGGAGCTTTCTTT	CASSESGTGGAFF
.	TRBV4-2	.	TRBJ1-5	TGTGCCAGCAGCCTCCAGCGGGGCAATCAGCCCCAGCATTTT	CASSLQRGNQPQHF
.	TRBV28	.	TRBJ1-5	TGTGCCAGCAGGGATGATAACAGGGTCGGTCAGCCCCAGCATTTT	CASRDDNRVGQPQHF
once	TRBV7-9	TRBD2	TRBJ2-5	TGTGCCGTCTCAACTAGCGGCCAAGAGACCCAGTACTTC	CAVSTSGQETQYF
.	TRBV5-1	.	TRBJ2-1	TGCGCCAGCAGCTTAGAGGGTACCCCCTACAATGAGCAGTTCTTC	CASSLEGTPYNEQFF
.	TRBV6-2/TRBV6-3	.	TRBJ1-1	TGTGCCAGCAGTTTGTCAGGGCTCAACACTGAAGCTTTCTTT	CASSLSGLNTEAFF
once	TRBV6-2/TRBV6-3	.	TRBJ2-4	TGTGCCAGCAGTTACGCAGAAAACATTCAGTACTTC	CASSYAENIQYF
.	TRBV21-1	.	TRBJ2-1	TGTGCCAGCAGCAAAGGGCCTAATCGCGGGAGGGCTCCCTACAATGAGCAGTTCTTC	CASSKGPNRGRAPYNEQFF
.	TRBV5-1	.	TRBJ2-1	TGCGCCACGAAAACCGGGACTGTCCTCAATGAGCAGTTCTTC	CATKTGTVLNEQFF
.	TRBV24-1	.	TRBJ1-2	TGTGCCACCAGTGATACGCGGTCGGAGGACTATGGCTACACCTTC	CATSDTRSEDYGYTF